This T cell receptor (beta chain) was profiled in a study of patients and donors after allogeneic stem cell transplantation. TCRdb processed the RT-PCR reads anew with MiXCR; each CDR3 protein has one entry. This table has 400,000 to 450,000 distinct CDR3 sequences, around 16% appearing once. The receptor was derived from a human donor who was either an allogeneic HSCT recipient or a stem cell or donor lymphocyte infusion donor (not recorded which). It is not recorded whose cells these are; they may come from a transplant donor. The specimen sequenced was blood, either unsorted or a sorted T cell fraction (not recorded which).

The DNA of the CDR3 is TGTGCCAGCAGTAGGAATCGTCCCAGTAACACCGGGGAGCTGTTTTTT. Residues: CASSRNRPSNTGELFF. The V call is TRBV12-3 or TRBV12-4, the J call TRBJ2-2, with D unresolved. The ends were cut back, 5 bases at V and 2 bases at J, with 15 bases in the middle. CDR3 size: 16 residues.